This T cell receptor (beta chain) emerged from a study of blood T cell repertoires in COVID-19. Study-wide context: COVID-19 samples collected from the United States, Italy and Spain covered acute and convalescent phases.

Participant-reported clinical history was the basis for cohort assignment. In the original workflow: By means of reference gene primer amplification, nucleated cell counts were estimated. The repertoire was sequenced with immunoSEQ multiplex PCR; TCRdb's copy has only in-frame clones and lacks some. D and trimming were read from the DNA, whereas the V and J calls and clone size are those reported in that table. The sample consists of some 390,000 clones, around 87% of them appearing once. This CDR3 spans 16 amino acids. Per the germline V gene, CDR1 is LNHDA and CDR2 is SQIVND (reference sequence). Trimming at V came to 1 base and at J to 3 bases, leaving 5 bases not matched to a gene.

Sequenced: PBMCs or T cells enriched from blood (not recorded which). This sequence originates from a man under 40 who had recovered from COVID-19. The rearrangement joins TRBV19 to TRBJ2-1; 8 bases fit TRBD2. This CDR3 is CASSIGRLAGYNEQFF. In DNA form, the CDR3 reads TGTGCCAGTAGTATAGGCCGGCTAGCGGGCTACAATGAGCAGTTCTTC.